This T cell receptor beta chain was retrieved from a study of blood T cell repertoires in COVID-19. Whole-study context: The United States, Italy and Spain supplied acute and convalescent COVID-19 samples.

The CDR3 consists of 16 residues. The V and J ends lost 0 bases and 0 bases respectively, with 9 bases between them. Germline-derived CDR1 and CDR2 are LGHNA and YSLEER. Clones were read by immunoSEQ multiplex PCR, and TCRdb kept only the in-frame ones, dropping some. The sample records around 30,000 clones, 60% to 85% being singletons. The chain uses TRBV4-3 and TRBJ2-1; D is ambiguous. The sequenced sample consisted of peripheral blood. The source is a woman aged 70-85 years with active or convalescent COVID-19. CDR3 nucleotides: TGCGCCAGCAGCCAAGATCAAACGAGCTCCTACAATGAGCAGTTCTTC. Its protein product is CASSQDQTSSYNEQFF.